This T cell receptor (beta chain) was obtained from a study of CD8+CD57+ T cells in acquired aplastic anemia. Study in general: Sorted CD4+ plus CD8+ cells gave DNA averaging about 3.2 ug.

Genomic DNA constituted the template upon which TCR beta VDJ and CDR3 profiling was performed. TCRdb processed the reads anew with MiXCR; each CDR3 protein has one entry. The top ten clones hold around 9.7% of a sample with 150,000 to 200,000 distinct CDR3 sequences, roughly half of them seen once. Study results and caveats: Patients and controls shared some 30 CD8+ CDR3 sequences, highly expressed in patients.

The CDR3 contains 17 residues. The germline gives CDR1 KGHDR, CDR2 SFDVKD. Trimming removed 4 bases from V and 0 bases from J; junction bases left unmatched: 3. In its sample, this clonotype was seen many times. Its cognate antigen is unknown. Only patients with CD8+CD57+ cell expansion on flow cytometry were chosen for sequencing. At the time of blood sampling, patients had not yet received any therapy. The TCR comes from a human donor with aplastic anemia. Material: sorted CD4+, CD8+, or CD8+CD57+ T cells (not recorded which) from PBMCs. The gene calls are TRBV24-1 and TRBJ2-2, with 11 positions matching TRBD2. In DNA form, the CDR3 reads TGTGCCACCAGTGAACGTAGCGGGAGGGCGAACACCGGGGAGCTGTTTTTT. It translates to CATSERSGRANTGELFF.